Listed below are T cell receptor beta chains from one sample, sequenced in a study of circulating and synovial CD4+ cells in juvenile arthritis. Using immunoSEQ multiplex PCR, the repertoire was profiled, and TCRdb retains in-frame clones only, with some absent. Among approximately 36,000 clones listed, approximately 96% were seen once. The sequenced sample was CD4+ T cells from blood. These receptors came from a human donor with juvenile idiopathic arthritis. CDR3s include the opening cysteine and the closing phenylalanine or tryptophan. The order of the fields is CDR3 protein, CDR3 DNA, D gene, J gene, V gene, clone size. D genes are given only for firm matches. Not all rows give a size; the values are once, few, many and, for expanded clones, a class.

cdr3_aa: CATSRAGQGAADTQYF; cdr3_nt: TGTGCCACCAGCAGAGCGGGACAGGGGGCCGCAGATACGCAGTATTTT; d_call: TRBD1; j_call: TRBJ2-3; v_call: TRBV15; clone_size: .
cdr3_aa: CASSSPRTGAGEAFF; cdr3_nt: TGTGCCAGCAGTTCGCCCCGGACAGGGGCGGGTGAAGCTTTCTTT; d_call: TRBD1; j_call: TRBJ1-1; v_call: TRBV27; clone_size: .
cdr3_aa: CASSPDRANEKLFF; cdr3_nt: TGTGCCAGCTCACCCGACAGGGCCAATGAAAAACTGTTTTTT; d_call: TRBD1; j_call: TRBJ1-4; v_call: TRBV18; clone_size: .
cdr3_aa: CASSYRGTGELFF; cdr3_nt: TGTGCCAGCAGTTACAGGGGGACCGGGGAGCTGTTTTTT; d_call: .; j_call: TRBJ2-2; v_call: TRBV6-5; clone_size: .
cdr3_aa: CASSGDREYETQYF; cdr3_nt: TGTGCCAGCAGTGGGGACAGGGAGTACGAGACCCAGTACTTC; d_call: TRBD1; j_call: TRBJ2-5; v_call: TRBV2; clone_size: .
cdr3_aa: CASSLQGDNQPQHF; cdr3_nt: TGTGCCAGCAGCTTACAGGGGGACAATCAGCCCCAGCATTTT; d_call: TRBD1; j_call: TRBJ1-5; v_call: TRBV11-2; clone_size: .
cdr3_aa: CASSPGQVDYEQYF; cdr3_nt: TGTGCCAGTAGTCCAGGACAGGTGGACTACGAGCAGTACTTC; d_call: TRBD1; j_call: TRBJ2-7; v_call: TRBV19; clone_size: .
cdr3_aa: CASSGTHRRLGLREKLFF; cdr3_nt: TGTGCCAGCAGCGGAACGCACAGGAGATTGGGCTTAAGGGAAAAACTGTTTTTT; d_call: .; j_call: TRBJ1-4; v_call: TRBV5-6; clone_size: once
cdr3_aa: CASWGESYEQYF; cdr3_nt: TGTGCCAGCTGGGGGGAGTCATACGAGCAGTACTTC; d_call: .; j_call: TRBJ2-7; v_call: TRBV6-6; clone_size: .
cdr3_aa: CASSFRLAGGGDTQYF; cdr3_nt: TGTGCCAGCAGCTTCCGACTAGCGGGGGGCGGGGATACGCAGTATTTT; d_call: TRBD2; j_call: TRBJ2-3; v_call: TRBV11-3; clone_size: .
cdr3_aa: CASSYSTAEAFF; cdr3_nt: TGTGCCAGCAGTTACTCGACAGCTGAAGCTTTCTTT; d_call: .; j_call: TRBJ1-1; v_call: TRBV6-6; clone_size: .
cdr3_aa: CASGQNEQFF; cdr3_nt: TGTGCCAGCGGGCAAAATGAACAGTTCTTC; d_call: .; j_call: TRBJ2-1; v_call: TRBV9; clone_size: .
cdr3_aa: CASSLEGVYTDTQYF; cdr3_nt: TGTGCCAGCAGCTTGGAGGGGGTCTACACAGATACGCAGTATTTT; d_call: .; j_call: TRBJ2-3; v_call: TRBV5-8; clone_size: .
cdr3_aa: CASRGGGGTGVMNTEAFF; cdr3_nt: TGTGCCAGCAGAGGGGGGGGTGGGACAGGGGTAATGAACACTGAAGCTTTCTTT; d_call: TRBD1; j_call: TRBJ1-1; v_call: TRBV2; clone_size: .